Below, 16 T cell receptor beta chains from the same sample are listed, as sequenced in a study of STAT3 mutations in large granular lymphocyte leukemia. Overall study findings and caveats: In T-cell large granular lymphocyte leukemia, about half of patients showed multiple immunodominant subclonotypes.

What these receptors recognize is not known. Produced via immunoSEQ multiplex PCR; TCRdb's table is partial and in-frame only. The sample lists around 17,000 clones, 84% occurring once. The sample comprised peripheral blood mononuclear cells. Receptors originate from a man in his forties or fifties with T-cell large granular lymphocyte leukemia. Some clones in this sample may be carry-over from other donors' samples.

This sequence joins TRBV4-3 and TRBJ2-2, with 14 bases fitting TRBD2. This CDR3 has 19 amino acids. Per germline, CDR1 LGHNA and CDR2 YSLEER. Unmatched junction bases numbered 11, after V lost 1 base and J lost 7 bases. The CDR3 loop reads CASSQVPGTSGRKGGELFF. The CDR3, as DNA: TGCGCCAGCAGCCAAGTGCCCGGGACTAGCGGGAGAAAAGGCGGGGAGCTGTTTTTT.

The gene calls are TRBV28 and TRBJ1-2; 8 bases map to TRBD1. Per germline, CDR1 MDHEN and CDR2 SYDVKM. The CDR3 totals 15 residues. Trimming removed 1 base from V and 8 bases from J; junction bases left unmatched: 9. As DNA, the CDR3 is TGTGCCAGCAGTTTATCGGACAGGGTAGGATACGGCTACACCTTC. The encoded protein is CASSLSDRVGYGYTF.

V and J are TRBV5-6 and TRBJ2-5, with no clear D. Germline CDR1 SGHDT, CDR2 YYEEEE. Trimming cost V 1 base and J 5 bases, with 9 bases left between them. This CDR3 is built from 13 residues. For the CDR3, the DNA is TGTGCCAGCAGCTTGCGCGCCGGGGAGACCCAGTACTTC. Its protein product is CASSLRAGETQYF.

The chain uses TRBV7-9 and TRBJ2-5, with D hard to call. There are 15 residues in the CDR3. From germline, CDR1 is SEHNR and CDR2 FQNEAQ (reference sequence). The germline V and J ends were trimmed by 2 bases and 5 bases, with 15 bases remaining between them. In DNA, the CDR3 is TGTGCCAGCAGCTTAAGGGTAGGGTTTGGCGAGACCCAGTACTTC. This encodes CASSLRVGFGETQYF.

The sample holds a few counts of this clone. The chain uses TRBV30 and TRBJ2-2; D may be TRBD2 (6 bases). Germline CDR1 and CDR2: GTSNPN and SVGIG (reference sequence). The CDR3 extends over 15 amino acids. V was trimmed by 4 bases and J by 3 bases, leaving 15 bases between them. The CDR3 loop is CAWTVAGRDTGELFF. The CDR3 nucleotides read TGTGCCTGGACCGTCGCGGGACGGGACACCGGGGAGCTGTTTTTT.

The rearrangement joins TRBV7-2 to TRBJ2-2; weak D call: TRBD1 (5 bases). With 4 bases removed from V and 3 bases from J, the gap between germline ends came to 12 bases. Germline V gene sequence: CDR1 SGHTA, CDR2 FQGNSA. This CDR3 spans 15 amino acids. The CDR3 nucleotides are TGTGCCAGCAGCTCCTACAGGCCGGACACCGGGGAGCTGTTTTTT. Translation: CASSSYRPDTGELFF.

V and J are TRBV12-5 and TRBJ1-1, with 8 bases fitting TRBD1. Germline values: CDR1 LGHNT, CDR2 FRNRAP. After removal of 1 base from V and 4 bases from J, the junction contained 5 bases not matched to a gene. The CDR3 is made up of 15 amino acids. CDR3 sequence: CASGLETGGGTEAFF. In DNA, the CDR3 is TGTGCTAGTGGTTTGGAAACAGGGGGAGGCACTGAAGCTTTCTTT.

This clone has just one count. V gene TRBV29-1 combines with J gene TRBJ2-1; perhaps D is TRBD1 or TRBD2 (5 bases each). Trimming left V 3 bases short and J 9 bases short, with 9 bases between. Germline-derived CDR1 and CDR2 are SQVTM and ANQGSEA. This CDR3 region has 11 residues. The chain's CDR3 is CSVDPGSEQFF. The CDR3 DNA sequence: TGCAGCGTTGACCCAGGGAGTGAGCAGTTCTTC.

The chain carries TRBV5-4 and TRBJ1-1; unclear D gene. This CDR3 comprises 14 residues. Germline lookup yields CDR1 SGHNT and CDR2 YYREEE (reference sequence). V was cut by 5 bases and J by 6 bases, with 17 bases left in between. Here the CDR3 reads CASRGSGHTPEAFF. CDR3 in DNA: TGTGCCAGCAGGGGATCCGGTCACACTCCTGAAGCTTTCTTT. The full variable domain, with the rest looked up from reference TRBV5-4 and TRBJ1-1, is ETGVTQSPTHLIKTRGQQVTLRCSSQSGHNTVSWYQQALGQGPQFIFQYYREEENGRGNFPPRFSGLQFPNYSSELNVNALELDDSALYLCASRGSGHTPEAFFGQGTRLTVV.

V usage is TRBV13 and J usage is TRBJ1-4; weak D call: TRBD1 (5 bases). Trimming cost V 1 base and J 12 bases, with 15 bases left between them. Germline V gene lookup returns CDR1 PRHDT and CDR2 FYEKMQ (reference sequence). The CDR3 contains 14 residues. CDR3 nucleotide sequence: TGTGCCAGCAGCTTAGAAGGGGCTGACGTTGAACTGTTTTTT. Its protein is CASSLEGADVELFF.

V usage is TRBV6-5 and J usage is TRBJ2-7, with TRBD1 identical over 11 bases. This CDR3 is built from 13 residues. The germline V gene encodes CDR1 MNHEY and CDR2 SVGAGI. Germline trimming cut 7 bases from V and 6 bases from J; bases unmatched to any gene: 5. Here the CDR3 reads CASIGTGGREQYF. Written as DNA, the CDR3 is TGTGCCAGCATCGGGACAGGGGGACGCGAGCAGTACTTC.

As DNA, the CDR3 is TGCGCCAGCAGCTTGGTCTCGGGACAGGGCTCCTACGAGCAGTACTTC. Translation: CASSLVSGQGSYEQYF. The chain has TRBV5-1 and TRBJ2-7; 9 bases line up with TRBD1. Germline CDR1 is SGHRS and CDR2 is YFSETQ. CDR3 length equals 16 residues. V dropped 0 bases and J dropped 0; count of bases not matched to a gene: 4.

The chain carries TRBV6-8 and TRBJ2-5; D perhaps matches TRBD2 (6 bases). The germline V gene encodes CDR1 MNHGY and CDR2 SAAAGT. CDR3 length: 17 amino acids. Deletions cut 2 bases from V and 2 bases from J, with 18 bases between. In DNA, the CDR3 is TGTGCCAGCAGTTACCGGGCGGGGCAGCTGTGTCAAGAGACCCAGTACTTC. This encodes CASSYRAGQLCQETQYF.

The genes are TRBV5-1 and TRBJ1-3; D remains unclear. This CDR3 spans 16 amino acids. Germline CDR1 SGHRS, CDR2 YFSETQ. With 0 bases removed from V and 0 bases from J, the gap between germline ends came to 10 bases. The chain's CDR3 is CASSLGDSYSGNTIYF. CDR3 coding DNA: TGCGCCAGCAGCTTGGGTGATTCTTACTCTGGAAACACCATATATTTT.

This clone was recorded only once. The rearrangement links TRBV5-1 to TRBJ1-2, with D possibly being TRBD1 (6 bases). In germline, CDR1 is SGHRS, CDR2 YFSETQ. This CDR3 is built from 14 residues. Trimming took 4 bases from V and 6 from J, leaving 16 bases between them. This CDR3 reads CASSSAGGGHGYTF. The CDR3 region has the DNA TGCGCCAGCAGCAGCGCGGGGGGCGGGCATGGCTACACCTTC.

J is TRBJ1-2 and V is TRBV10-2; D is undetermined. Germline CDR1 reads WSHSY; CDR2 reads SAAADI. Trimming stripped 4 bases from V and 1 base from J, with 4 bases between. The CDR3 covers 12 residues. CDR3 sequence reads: CASSGNNYGYTF. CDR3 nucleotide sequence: TGCGCCAGCAGTGGAAATAACTATGGCTACACCTTC.